This is a list of T cell receptor beta chains from one sample in a study of cytomegalovirus exposure and HLA in healthy donors. Produced via immunoSEQ multiplex PCR; TCRdb's table is partial and in-frame only. The data contain some 170,000 clones, around nine tenths of them seen just once; the ten biggest clones take up 0.65% to 0.9%. Specimen: PBMCs. All receptors derive from a woman in her 30s in good health and CMV-seronegative. Each CDR3 is given with its conserved first and last residue. D genes are given only for firm matches. Part of the rows lack a size; the others show once, few, many or a class for expanded clones.

>TRBJ2-4|-|TRBD1|TRBV27
TGTGCCAGCAGAACGTCCACAGGGGGCGGCGTGAGAAACATTCAGTACTTC
CASRTSTGGGVRNIQYF
>TRBJ2-2|-|TRBD2|TRBV6-4
TGTGCCAGCAGTGAACAGACTAGCGGGAACACCGGGGAGCTGTTTTTT
CASSEQTSGNTGELFF
>TRBJ1-2|-|TRBD1|TRBV27
TGTGCCAGCAGTCTCTCACCCCAAGGACAGGGCCTATATGGCTACACCTTC
CASSLSPQGQGLYGYTF
>TRBJ2-4|-|-|TRBV5-4
TGTGCCAGCAGCTTGGACAGGCAACCCCCCCGGGACATTCAGTACTTC
CASSLDRQPPRDIQYF
>TRBJ2-1|-|-|TRBV10-1
TGCGCCAGCAGCACTCAGACGACGGGTGAGCAGTTCTTC
CASSTQTTGEQFF
>TRBJ2-3|-|TRBD2|TRBV9
TGTGCCAGCAGCCCGGGACTAGCCGACAGCACAGATACGCAGTATTTT
CASSPGLADSTDTQYF
>TRBJ2-3|-|TRBD2|TRBV4-1
TGCGCCAGCAGCCAAGGTGGACTAGTCAGCCCAGATACGCAGTATTTT
CASSQGGLVSPDTQYF
>TRBJ2-3|-|-|TRBV14
TGTGCCAGCAGCCAGAACACGGGGAGCACAGATACGCAGTATTTT
CASSQNTGSTDTQYF
>TRBJ2-7|-|-|TRBV7-9
TGTGCCAGCAGCGCAGACACGAAACCCTACGAGCAGTACTTC
CASSADTKPYEQYF
>TRBJ2-1|-|TRBD2|TRBV6-5
TGTGCCAGCAGTTCCGGGAGGGGCGGGAGACTCAATGAGCAGTTCTTC
CASSSGRGGRLNEQFF
>TRBJ2-3|-|TRBD2|TRBV19
TGTGCCAGTAGTATTAATATGGCGGGAGTGGAAGATACGCAGTATTTT
CASSINMAGVEDTQYF
>TRBJ1-1|-|TRBD1|TRBV7-9
TGTGCCAGCAGCTTAGGCTCAGGGGGGAACACTGAAGCTTTCTTT
CASSLGSGGNTEAFF
>TRBJ1-1|-|-|TRBV27
TGTGCCAGCACGAGGGGGGGTCCCACCCGGGTGGGGACTGAAGCTTTCTTT
CASTRGGPTRVGTEAFF
>TRBJ1-1|-|-|TRBV19
TGTGCCAGTAGTACAATCCATCGGACAGATATTTCCGCTGAAGCTTTCTTT
CASSTIHRTDISAEAFF
>TRBJ2-7|-|-|TRBV28
TGTGCCAGCACCCCGGGACTGGTAGGCGAGCAGTACTTC
CASTPGLVGEQYF
>TRBJ2-6|few|-|TRBV28
TGTGCCAGCAGTAGATACAGGACTGGGGCCAACGTCCTGACTTTC
CASSRYRTGANVLTF
>TRBJ1-1|-|-|TRBV7-2
TGTGCCAGCAGCTTCTCGCGAATGAACACTGAAGCTTTCTTT
CASSFSRMNTEAFF
>TRBJ2-5|-|TRBD2|TRBV7-6
TGTGCCAGCAGCTCCCAGCGGGGGGGCCTCCAAGAGACCCAGTACTTC
CASSSQRGGLQETQYF
>TRBJ2-5|-|-|TRBV7-2
TGTGCCAGCAGCTTAGTATCCCGGGGTGGGGAGACCCAGTACTTC
CASSLVSRGGETQYF
>TRBJ2-6|-|TRBD2|TRBV28
TGTGCCAGCAGTCCTATGGCGGGACTAGGTATGGCTGGGGCCAACGTCCTGACTTTC
CASSPMAGLGMAGANVLTF
>TRBJ1-5|-|-|TRBV7-8
TGTGCCAGCAGCATGACAGCTAGCAATCAGCCCCAGCATTTT
CASSMTASNQPQHF
>TRBJ1-1|-|TRBD1|TRBV19
TGTGCCAGCGCAACAGGGGACCTCAACACTGAAGCTTTCTTT
CASATGDLNTEAFF
>TRBJ1-5|-|-|TRBV2
TGTGCCAGTTACGGACAGCCCGATCAGCCCCAGCATTTT
CASYGQPDQPQHF
>TRBJ2-1|-|TRBD2|TRBV6-1
TGTGCCAGCACATTCAGCGGGAGGGGAAATGAGCAGTTCTTC
CASTFSGRGNEQFF
>TRBJ2-3|-|-|TRBV29-1
TGCAGCGTTGAAACGGGGACAGATACGCAGTATTTT
CSVETGTDTQYF
>TRBJ2-7|once|TRBD1|TRBV2
TGTGCCAGCAGTGAGGACAGGTCCGCAACCTTCTACGAGCAGTACTTC
CASSEDRSATFYEQYF
>TRBJ1-1|-|TRBD1|TRBV5-5
TGTGCCAGCAGCTTCCCTATCCCCGGGACAGGGGGTACTGAAGCTTTCTTT
CASSFPIPGTGGTEAFF
>TRBJ2-1|few|-|TRBV7-3
TGTGCCAGCAGCTTAATCCCGTCCAATGAGCAGTTCTTC
CASSLIPSNEQFF
>TRBJ2-7|-|TRBD2|TRBV10-1
TGCGCCAGCAGTACTAGCGGGACCTCCTACGAGCAGTACTTC
CASSTSGTSYEQYF
>TRBJ1-2|once|-|TRBV6-5
TGTGCCAGCAGTTACCACCGGGACAAGACAAACTATGGCTACACCTTC
CASSYHRDKTNYGYTF
>TRBJ2-7|-|TRBD2|TRBV28
TGTGCCAGCAGTTTGCCTAGCGGGGGAACCTACGAGCAGTACTTC
CASSLPSGGTYEQYF
>TRBJ2-2|-|-|TRBV14
TGTGCCAGCAGCCGGCAGGCGAACACCGGGGAGCTGTTTTTT
CASSRQANTGELFF
>TRBJ1-1|-|-|TRBV2
TGTGCCAGCAGGGCTAAGGGCGGGGGGAGCACTGAAGCTTTCTTT
CASRAKGGGSTEAFF
>TRBJ2-2|-|-|TRBV10-1
TGCGCCAGCAGTGAGTGGACAACGAACACCGGGGAGCTGTTTTTT
CASSEWTTNTGELFF
>TRBJ1-2|-|-|TRBV7-6
TGTGCCAGCAGCTTAGGGGCCTCCCTCGGCAGTGGCTACACCTTC
CASSLGASLGSGYTF
>TRBJ2-1|-|TRBD2|TRBV4-1
TGCGCCAGCAGCCACATTAGCGGGGCGAGGGGTTACAATGAGCAGTTCTTC
CASSHISGARGYNEQFF
>TRBJ2-3|-|-|TRBV5-1
TGCGCCAGCAGCTTGGACGGGTCAACTAGCACAGATACGCAGTATTTT
CASSLDGSTSTDTQYF
>TRBJ1-1|-|-|TRBV28
TGTGCCAGCAGTTTGTCCTTCAGGTTGCTGGAAGCTTTCTTT
CASSLSFRLLEAFF
>TRBJ1-2|once|TRBD1|TRBV28
TGTGCCAGCAGTTTGCCGAAACAGGGGGCGGCAAGTGGCTACACCTTC
CASSLPKQGAASGYTF
>TRBJ2-7|-|-|TRBV9
TGTGCCAGCAGCCCCCGGGGATCACGATCCTACGAGCAGTACTTC
CASSPRGSRSYEQYF
>TRBJ2-3|-|TRBD2|TRBV5-4
TGTGCCAGCAGCCCCCCGGGACTAGCGGGAGGGCGGGACACAGATACGCAGTATTTT
CASSPPGLAGGRDTDTQYF
>TRBJ1-5|-|-|TRBV7-2
TGTGCCAGCAGCCGGGGGGTACGGACCAATCAGCCCCAGCATTTT
CASSRGVRTNQPQHF
>TRBJ2-7|-|TRBD1|TRBV7-9
TGTGCCAGCAGAGTGACAGGGGGGAACCACGAGCAGTACTTC
CASRVTGGNHEQYF
>TRBJ2-3|-|TRBD2|TRBV4-3
TGCGCCAGCAGCTTCGGGGGGGGAGATACGCAGTATTTT
CASSFGGGDTQYF
>TRBJ1-3|-|-|TRBV15
TGTGCCACCAGCTCTGGGACTTCGCGCTCTGGAAACACCATATATTTT
CATSSGTSRSGNTIYF
>TRBJ1-1|-|-|TRBV6-1
TGTGCCAGCAGTTGGACAGAGAGGGGGAACACTGAAGCTTTCTTT
CASSWTERGNTEAFF
>TRBJ1-6|few|-|TRBV14
TGTGCCAGCAGCCAAGAGCGGGGTTTCTCGAATTCACCCCTCCACTTT
CASSQERGFSNSPLHF
>TRBJ1-1|-|TRBD1|TRBV2
TGTGCCAGCAGAAACGAAGGACAGGGTTTGGCTTTCTTT
CASRNEGQGLAFF
>TRBJ2-6|-|TRBD1|TRBV28
TGTGCCAGCAGCCTGGGACAGGGGGCCGGGGCCAACGTCCTGACTTTC
CASSLGQGAGANVLTF
>TRBJ2-2|-|TRBD1|TRBV19
TGTGCCAGTAGTAGACCGGGACAGCACACCGGGGAGCTGTTTTTT
CASSRPGQHTGELFF
>TRBJ2-7|-|-|TRBV19
TGTGCCAGTAGTCCTCGTCCGGGACACCATTACGAGCAGTACTTC
CASSPRPGHHYEQYF
>TRBJ2-3|once|-|TRBV13
TGTGCCAGCAGCTCCCGACAGAGCACAGATACGCAGTATTTT
CASSSRQSTDTQYF
>TRBJ1-1|-|-|TRBV28
TGTGCCAGCAGTTTAATGAGGGAGGGAAACACTGAAGCTTTCTTT
CASSLMREGNTEAFF
>TRBJ2-7|-|-|TRBV7-7
TGTGCCAGCAGCGCCGGCAGGACTGCCTACGAGCAGTACTTC
CASSAGRTAYEQYF
>TRBJ2-1|-|TRBD2|TRBV5-1
TGCGCCAGCACCTATAGCGGGGGACTCTACAATGAGCAGTTCTTC
CASTYSGGLYNEQFF
>TRBJ1-2|-|-|TRBV30
TGTGCCTGGACGTCTACGAAGAACAGCCCTTATGGCTACACCTTC
CAWTSTKNSPYGYTF
>TRBJ1-1|-|-|TRBV7-3
TGTGCCAGCAGCTTACACGGGAACACTGAAGCTTTCTTT
CASSLHGNTEAFF
>TRBJ1-6|-|-|TRBV19
TGTGCCAGTAGTATAATGGGGCCGGATTCACCCCTCCACTTT
CASSIMGPDSPLHF
>TRBJ2-1|-|-|TRBV5-1
TGCGCCAGCTACGGAAGGGGCTACAATGAGCAGTTCTTC
CASYGRGYNEQFF
>TRBJ2-7|-|-|TRBV27
TGTGCCAGCAGTGCGGGATTGCGGGCCTACGAGCAGTACTTC
CASSAGLRAYEQYF